This T cell receptor beta chain came from a study of cytomegalovirus exposure and HLA in healthy donors. The PCR was carried out with 60 Vbeta primers and 13 Jbeta primers. Measured with immunoSEQ multiplex PCR; TCRdb has only the in-frame clones, and not every one. The sample lists under 150,000 clones, about three quarters occurring once. Germline CDR1 LNHNV, CDR2 YYDKDF (reference sequence). The junction had 9 bases not matched to a gene; V was cut back by 5 bases and J by 8 bases. CDR3 length equals 15 residues. The source of this sequence is a male donor in good health and CMV-seropositive. The specimen sequenced was PBMCs. J is TRBJ1-4 and V is TRBV15; 9 nucleotides line up with TRBD1. The CDR3 DNA reads as TGTGCCACCAGCGGTTTACCGGGACAGGGCGAAAAACTGTTTTTT. Translation gives CATSGLPGQGEKLFF.